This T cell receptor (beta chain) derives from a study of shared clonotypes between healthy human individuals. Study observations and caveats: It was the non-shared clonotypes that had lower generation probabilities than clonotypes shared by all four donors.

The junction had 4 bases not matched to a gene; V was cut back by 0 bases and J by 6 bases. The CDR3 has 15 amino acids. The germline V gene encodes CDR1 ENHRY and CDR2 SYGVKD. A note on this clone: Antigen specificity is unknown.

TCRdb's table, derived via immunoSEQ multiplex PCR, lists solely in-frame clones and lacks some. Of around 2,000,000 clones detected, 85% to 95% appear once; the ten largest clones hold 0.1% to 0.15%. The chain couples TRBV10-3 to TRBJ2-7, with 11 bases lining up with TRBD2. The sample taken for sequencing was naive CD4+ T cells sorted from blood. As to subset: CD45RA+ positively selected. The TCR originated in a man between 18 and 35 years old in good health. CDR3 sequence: CAISESITSGSEQYF. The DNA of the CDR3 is TGTGCCATCAGTGAGTCTATTACTAGCGGGAGCGAGCAGTACTTC.